This TCR beta chain emerged from a study of early T cells in non-severe SARS-CoV-2 infection. About the research overall: Investigators sequenced bulk RNA drawn from unsorted whole blood, and chains remained unpaired. Study results and limitations: In VDJdb matching, anti-spike CD8 responses were favored while private and CD4 specificities went missing.

Germline CDR1 is MDHEN and CDR2 is SYDVKM. Trimming removed 7 bases at V and 5 bases at J, with 14 bases between. This CDR3 has 13 residues. Each single cDNA molecule received a unique molecular identifier. TCRdb redid the calling of the 5' RACE reads with MiXCR, one entry per CDR3 protein. The sample gives about 80,000 distinct CDR3 sequences, roughly 12% of which show up once; approximately 2.4% is in the top ten. Comments on this clonotype: Its antigen remains unknown.

This clonotype originated in an adult who was a healthcare worker with PCR-confirmed SARS-CoV-2 infection or an uninfected control (not recorded which). The specimen sequenced was whole blood. This chain connects TRBV28 to TRBJ1-1, with D uncertain. This CDR3 reads CASTSGVVTEAFF. The CDR3 DNA is TGTGCCAGCACCTCTGGAGTGGTTACTGAAGCTTTCTTT.